What follows are 32 T cell receptor beta chains derived from one specimen sequenced in a study of shared clonotypes between healthy human individuals. Produced via immunoSEQ multiplex PCR; TCRdb's table is partial and in-frame only. The repertoire includes about 2.4 million clones, approximately 93% of them detected once, and 0.36% sits in the top ten. Sequencing input: naive CD4+ T cells from PBMCs. Noted subset: CD45RA+ positively selected. These receptor sequences come from a man younger than 35 in good health. Some clones in this sample may be carry-over from other donors' samples.

This clone was observed once. V gene TRBV28 combines with J gene TRBJ1-2, with D possibly matching TRBD1 (5 bases). The CDR3 length is 15 residues. Trimming stripped 4 bases from V and 8 bases from J, with 20 bases between. Germline-derived CDR1 and CDR2 are MDHEN and SYDVKM. The CDR3 loop is CASSYPGRAGSGYTF. The CDR3 DNA reads TGTGCCAGCAGTTACCCGGGGCGGGCAGGGAGCGGCTACACCTTC.

The V and J genes are TRBV7-3 and TRBJ2-7; 8 bases match TRBD1. The CDR3 runs 17 residues. Germline V gene sequence: CDR1 SGHTA, CDR2 FQGTGA. The junction had 14 bases not matched to a gene; V was cut back by 1 base and J by 6 bases. The DNA for the CDR3 is TGTGCCAGCAGCTTAAGGGGGACAGGAGGAACACCTGGCGAGCAGTACTTC. The encoded protein is CASSLRGTGGTPGEQYF. Using reference TRBV7-3 and TRBJ2-7 for the parts outside the CDR3, the full variable domain is GAGVSQTPSNKVTEKGKYVELRCDPISGHTALYWYRQSLGQGPEFLIYFQGTGAADDSGLPNDRFFAVRPEGSVSTLKIQRTERGDSAVYLCASSLRGTGGTPGEQYFGPGTRLTVT.

The chain uses TRBV27 and TRBJ2-4; TRBD1 aligns across 9 bases. CDR1 is MNHEY and CDR2 is SMNVEV in the germline V gene (reference sequence). This CDR3 is 14 amino acids long. The V and J ends lost 6 bases and 9 bases, in that order; junction bases with no gene match: 9. The CDR3: CASSRDREGAIQYF. The CDR3 DNA reads as TGTGCCAGCAGCCGGGACAGGGAAGGGGCCATTCAGTACTTC.

The V and J genes are TRBV19 and TRBJ1-5; no firm D call. The CDR3 extends over 16 amino acids. Germline CDR1 and CDR2: LNHDA and SQIVND (reference sequence). V lost 6 bases to trimming and J lost 7 bases, with 22 bases between them. CDR3 sequence: CASRLRGGEMEQPQHF. The CDR3, as DNA: TGTGCCAGTAGGCTTCGTGGAGGAGAGATGGAGCAGCCCCAGCATTTT.

The V call is TRBV6-5, the J call TRBJ1-2; maybe TRBD1 (5 bases). This CDR3 is built from 16 residues. Germline values: CDR1 MNHEY, CDR2 SVGAGI. Trimming left V 4 bases short and J 1 base short, with 16 bases between. In DNA form, the CDR3 reads TGTGCCAGCAGTTCACAGGTGGTTACTTTTAACTATGGCTACACCTTC. Protein product: CASSSQVVTFNYGYTF.

This clone was counted a single time. This sequence joins TRBV7-2 and TRBJ2-1, with TRBD2 matching over 10 bases. The germline V gene encodes CDR1 SGHTA and CDR2 FQGNSA. The CDR3 runs to 13 residues. V lost 2 bases to trimming and J lost 10 bases; unmatched junction nucleotides: 2. The CDR3 here is CASSLRGLAEQFF. The CDR3 DNA is TGTGCCAGCAGCTTACGGGGACTAGCGGAGCAGTTCTTC.

CDR3 DNA: TGCGCCAGCAGCCCCTCCGGGACTAGCGGGTCCCCCTGGACAGATACGCAGTATTTT. Its translation: CASSPSGTSGSPWTDTQYF. The chain couples TRBV5-1 to TRBJ2-3; 12 bases line up with TRBD2. The CDR3 is 19 residues long. Per germline, CDR1 SGHRS and CDR2 YFSETQ. With V trimmed by 4 bases and J by 3 bases, 15 bases remained unmatched.

The rearrangement uses TRBV10-3 and TRBJ1-2; 9 bases agree with TRBD1. V shed 4 bases, J shed 3 bases, and the junction held 6 bases outside the gene matches. This CDR3 region has 15 residues. The germline V gene encodes CDR1 ENHRY and CDR2 SYGVKD. As DNA, the CDR3 is TGTGCCATCAGTGGTATGACAGGGGGATACTATGGCTACACCTTC. Amino acids: CAISGMTGGYYGYTF.

In this sample, this clone turned up a few times. The chain employs TRBV18 and TRBJ1-1; D might be TRBD1 (5 bases). This CDR3 has 14 residues. Trimming took 3 bases from V and 3 from J, leaving 11 bases between them. The germline V gene has CDR1 KGHSH and CDR2 LQKENI. Here the CDR3 DNA reads TGTGCCAGCTCACCGGGACTGGTAGACACTGAAGCTTTCTTT. Amino acid sequence: CASSPGLVDTEAFF. Supplemented by reference TRBV18 and TRBJ1-1, the full variable domain reads NAGVMQNPRHLVRRRGQEARLRCSPMKGHSHVYWYRQLPEEGLKFMVYLQKENIIDESGMPKERFSAEFPKEGPSILRIQQVVRGDSAAYFCASSPGLVDTEAFFGQGTRLTVV.

J is TRBJ2-5 and V is TRBV25-1, with D tentatively TRBD1 or TRBD2 (7 bases each). V lost 6 bases and J 5 bases, leaving 13 bases between the germline ends. The length of the CDR3 is 13 residues. CDR1 MGHDK and CDR2 SYGVNS come from the germline V gene. CDR3 coding DNA: TGTGCCAGCAGCCCCCAGGGGGGGGAGACCCAGTACTTC. Its translation is CASSPQGGETQYF.

The rearrangement links TRBV9 to TRBJ2-3; D gene unclear. Germline lookup yields CDR1 SGDLS and CDR2 YYNGEE. The CDR3 is 15 residues long. V dropped 3 bases and J dropped 0 bases, with 11 bases sitting between them. The CDR3 DNA reads as TGTGCCAGCAGCGCTCACTTTCTTAGCACAGATACGCAGTATTTT. Protein product: CASSAHFLSTDTQYF. Drawing the rest from reference TRBV9 and TRBJ2-3, the complete variable domain is DSGVTQTPKHLITATGQRVTLRCSPRSGDLSVYWYQQSLDQGLQFLIQYYNGEERAKGNILERFSAQQFPDLHSELNLSSLELGDSALYFCASSAHFLSTDTQYFGPGTRLTVL.

In this sample, this clone turned up once. This rearrangement joins TRBV29-1 to TRBJ2-5; D might be TRBD1 or TRBD2, each matching 6 bases. The CDR3 loop spans 12 amino acids. Germline V gene lookup returns CDR1 SQVTM and CDR2 ANQGSEA. Deletions cut 4 bases from V and 5 bases from J, with 11 bases between. This CDR3 reads CSVAGAAETQYF. CDR3 in DNA: TGCAGCGTTGCGGGGGCCGCGGAGACCCAGTACTTC.

The CDR3 nucleotides read TGCGCCAGCAGCTTTTCAGGGGCCACCTACGAGCAGTACTTC. Protein: CASSFSGATYEQYF. This sequence joins TRBV5-1 and TRBJ2-7; D possibly corresponds to TRBD1 (6 bases). The CDR3 extends over 14 amino acids. The V end was cut by 2 bases, the J end by 2 bases, with 11 bases between. The germline V gene encodes CDR1 SGHRS and CDR2 YFSETQ. Based on the CDR3 plus reference TRBV5-1 and TRBJ2-7, the full variable domain is KAGVTQTPRYLIKTRGQQVTLSCSPISGHRSVSWYQQTPGQGLQFLFEYFSETQRNKGNFPGRFSGRQFSNSRSEMNVSTLELGDSALYLCASSFSGATYEQYFGPGTRLTVT.

The rearrangement links TRBV28 to TRBJ2-2, with TRBD1 matching over 8 bases. The V gene end was trimmed by 5 bases and the J gene end by 4 bases; junction bases not matched to a gene: 6. The germline CDR1 and CDR2 sequences are MDHEN and SYDVKM. The CDR3 is 15 amino acids. CDR3 region: CASSRTGRVTGELFF. The CDR3, as DNA: TGTGCCAGCAGTCGGACAGGGCGAGTCACCGGGGAGCTGTTTTTT.

This clone was detected only once. The rearrangement links TRBV7-2 to TRBJ1-4, with D possibly matching TRBD1 (5 bases). Trimming took 5 bases from V and 3 from J, leaving 13 bases between them. Germline CDR1 and CDR2: SGHTA and FQGNSA. This CDR3 is built from 15 residues. The CDR3 protein is CASSRQGRANEKLFF. DNA for the CDR3: TGTGCCAGCAGCCGTCAGGGTAGAGCTAATGAAAAACTGTTTTTT.

The chain is built from TRBV5-1 and TRBJ1-2; tentatively, D is TRBD1 (5 bases). V dropped 6 bases and J dropped 4 bases, with 19 bases sitting between them. This CDR3 is 15 amino acids long. From germline, CDR1 is SGHRS and CDR2 YFSETQ. CDR3 bases: TGCGCCAGCACGAACCGGGACGCGGGAACCTATGGCTACACCTTC. Its translation: CASTNRDAGTYGYTF.

This rearrangement joins TRBV14 to TRBJ2-1, with D unclear. V was cut by 0 bases and J by 4 bases, with 7 bases left in between. CDR1 and CDR2 from the germline V gene are SGHDN and FVKESK. The CDR3 runs 14 residues. The CDR3 region has the DNA TGTGCCAGCAGCCAAGAGGGCCGTTACAATGAGCAGTTCTTC. Translation gives CASSQEGRYNEQFF.

The chain is built from TRBV5-1 and TRBJ2-3; either TRBD1 or TRBD2 may fit D (5 bases each). The CDR3 loop spans 15 amino acids. Between the trimmed V and J ends, which lost 4 bases and 3 bases, there was a span of 15 bases. Germline lookup yields CDR1 SGHRS and CDR2 YFSETQ. The CDR3 region is CASSGWLGETDTQYF. Here the CDR3 DNA reads TGCGCCAGCAGCGGATGGTTGGGGGAGACAGATACGCAGTATTTT.

Only one count was recorded for this clone. The V and J genes are TRBV11-3 and TRBJ2-7, with D perhaps assigned TRBD1 or TRBD2 (5 bases each). The CDR3 is 14 amino acids. V dropped 5 bases and J dropped 8 bases, with 19 bases sitting between them. Germline V CDR1 and CDR2: SGHNT, YENEEA. This chain's CDR3 is CASSPGTDPYQQYF. CDR3 bases: TGTGCCAGCAGCCCAGGGACCGACCCTTACCAGCAGTACTTC.

The V gene is TRBV2, the J gene TRBJ1-5; 7 bases line up with TRBD1. The CDR3 spans 16 residues. Germline CDR1 SNHLY, CDR2 FYNNEI. J lost 4 bases, V lost 2 bases, and 8 bases had no gene match. The CDR3 nucleotides read TGTGCCAGCAGTGAACAACCGGGGACAGTAAATCAGCCCCAGCATTTT. It translates to CASSEQPGTVNQPQHF.

V gene TRBV7-8 combines with J gene TRBJ2-7, with a possible D match to TRBD2 (7 bases). Per the germline V gene, CDR1 is SGHVS and CDR2 is FQNEAQ. The CDR3 covers 16 residues. Between the trimmed V and J ends, which lost 5 bases and 2 bases, there was a span of 19 bases. The CDR3 DNA is TGTGCCAGCAGCCTCCGGGGGGCAGCTTTTGCCTACGAGCAGTACTTC. Amino acid sequence: CASSLRGAAFAYEQYF.

The chain has TRBV11-2 and TRBJ2-7; 7 nucleotides match TRBD1. The germline V gene has CDR1 SGHAT and CDR2 FQNNGV. The CDR3 extends over 15 amino acids. V shed 3 bases, J shed 3 bases, and the junction held 8 bases outside the gene matches. CDR3 region: CASSFSGTVGYEQYF. CDR3 coding DNA: TGTGCCAGCAGCTTTTCCGGGACAGTCGGCTACGAGCAGTACTTC.

The CDR3 region is CASSEAIARGSTDTQYF. The CDR3 coding sequence is TGTGCCAGCAGTGAAGCGATAGCGAGGGGATCCACAGATACGCAGTATTTT. The J gene is TRBJ2-3, the V gene TRBV6-1, with D perhaps being TRBD1 or TRBD2 (5 bases each). Trimming took off 0 bases at V and 2 bases at J, with 15 bases between the two ends. CDR1 and CDR2 from the germline V gene are MNHNS and SASEGT. CDR3 length equals 17 residues.

As for this clone: The same CDR3 arises from other DNA sequences in this sample as well. This chain links TRBV7-2 with TRBJ2-1, with 13 bases fitting TRBD2. Trimming took 9 bases from V and 3 from J; bases not matched to a gene: 2. Germline V gives CDR1 SGHTA, CDR2 FQGNSA. This CDR3 spans 14 amino acids. CDR3 nucleotides: TGTGCCAGTCGGACTAGCGGGAGCTACAATGAGCAGTTCTTC. Its protein product is CASRTSGSYNEQFF. Filled out from reference TRBV7-2 and TRBJ2-1, the complete variable domain reads GAGVSQSPSNKVTEKGKDVELRCDPISGHTALYWYRQSLGQGLEFLIYFQGNSAPDKSGLPSDRFSAERTGGSVSTLTIQRTQQEDSAVYLCASRTSGSYNEQFFGPGTRLTVL.

This clone was observed a single time. V is TRBV28 and J is TRBJ2-1, with D unresolved. V was shortened by 3 bases and J by 5 bases, with 11 bases between the two germline ends. The CDR3 loop spans 14 amino acids. Germline CDR1 reads MDHEN; CDR2 reads SYDVKM. The CDR3 is CASSFPRTHNEQFF. As DNA, the CDR3 is TGTGCCAGCAGTTTCCCCCGGACCCACAATGAGCAGTTCTTC.

The J gene is TRBJ2-7, the V gene TRBV6-1; 13 bases are a match to TRBD2. The CDR3 sequence is 16 residues long. With 2 bases clipped from V and 3 bases from J, the junction kept 4 bases outside the gene matches. Germline-derived CDR1 and CDR2 are MNHNS and SASEGT. The DNA for the CDR3 is TGTGCCAGCAGTGAACGGACTAGCGGGAGACTCTACGAGCAGTACTTC. Its translation: CASSERTSGRLYEQYF.

The V gene is TRBV19, the J gene TRBJ2-5, with D tentatively TRBD2 (6 bases). The germline V and J ends were trimmed by 5 bases and 7 bases, with 17 bases remaining between them. The CDR3 covers 14 residues. Germline CDR1 and CDR2: LNHDA and SQIVND (reference sequence). For the CDR3, the DNA is TGTGCCAGTAGTTGGGCTCGGGAGTCGGTGACCCAGTACTTC. Its translation is CASSWARESVTQYF.

The rearrangement uses TRBV10-3 and TRBJ1-3; weak D call: TRBD1 (6 bases). Trimming cost V 6 bases and J 0 bases, with 12 bases left between them. Germline-derived CDR1 and CDR2 are ENHRY and SYGVKD. The CDR3 totals 15 residues. The CDR3 spells CAISHTGISGNTIYF. The CDR3 DNA is TGTGCCATCAGCCACACAGGGATCTCTGGAAACACCATATATTTT.

The rearrangement joins TRBV28 to TRBJ2-5, with D perhaps matching TRBD1 or TRBD2 (6 bases each). This CDR3 has 14 residues. V was shortened by 6 bases and J by 4 bases, with 15 bases between the two germline ends. CDR1 and CDR2 (germline): MDHEN, SYDVKM. The CDR3 bases are TGTGCCAGCAGCCCTTCTGGGGGGCGAGAGACCCAGTACTTC. Translation: CASSPSGGRETQYF.

The chain has TRBV7-6 and TRBJ2-3, with 8 bases matching TRBD1. This CDR3 contains 13 residues. After removal of 7 bases from V and 4 bases from J, the junction contained 4 bases not matched to a gene. The germline V gene has CDR1 SGHVS and CDR2 FNYEAQ. This CDR3 is CASTGGPADTQYF. CDR3 in DNA: TGTGCCAGCACAGGGGGCCCCGCAGATACGCAGTATTTT.

The V and J genes are TRBV11-3 and TRBJ2-7, with 7 bases that match TRBD1. This CDR3 has 13 amino acids. In germline, CDR1 is SGHNT, CDR2 YENEEA. V lost 5 bases and J lost 4; bases outside the gene matches: 5. CDR3 residues: CASSQGQWYEQYF. CDR3 coding DNA: TGTGCCAGCAGCCAGGGACAGTGGTACGAGCAGTACTTC.

V gene TRBV18 combines with J gene TRBJ2-5; 10 nucleotides line up with TRBD1. Germline-derived CDR1 and CDR2 are KGHSH and LQKENI. The CDR3 has 16 residues. V was clipped by 1 base and J by 4 bases; unmatched bases: 6. The CDR3 loop is CASSPLTGGSGETQYF. The CDR3 bases are TGTGCCAGCTCACCACTGACAGGGGGCTCTGGAGAGACCCAGTACTTC.